Listed below are T cell receptor beta chains from one sample, sequenced in a study of regulatory T cells in long-lasting Graves disease. TCRdb independently ran MiXCR on the multiplex PCR reads; one entry per CDR3 protein. Of about 400,000 distinct CDR3 sequences listed, more than 20% were seen once; the top ten hold around 20%. Sequencing used peripheral blood mononuclear cells (PBMCs), obtained when the disease was refractory, from a patient treated with antithyroid drugs. The receptors come from a female donor with Graves disease. Each CDR3 is given with its conserved first and last residue. The order of the fields is clone size, V gene, D gene, J gene, CDR3 DNA, CDR3 protein. D genes are given only for firm matches. Clone sizes are given selectively: once, few, many, or a class where the clone is expanded.

size: few; V: TRBV27; D: NA; J: TRBJ2-5; DNA: TGTGCCAGCACCGCGTTACCTGAAGAGACCCAGTACTTC; CDR3: CASTALPEETQYF
size: NA; V: TRBV20-1; D: NA; J: TRBJ2-7; DNA: TGCAGTGCTTACCAGGGGTACGAGCAGTACTTC; CDR3: CSAYQGYEQYF
size: few; V: TRBV20-1; D: NA; J: TRBJ1-1; DNA: TGCAGTGCTAGAATGGGGGCGAACACTGAAGCTTTCTTT; CDR3: CSARMGANTEAFF
size: once; V: TRBV27; D: NA; J: TRBJ1-5; DNA: TGTGCCAGCGGTAAGATAAATCAGCCCCAGCATTTT; CDR3: CASGKINQPQHF
size: NA; V: TRBV15; D: NA; J: TRBJ2-2; DNA: TGTGCCACCAGCAGCTATGGCGCGATCGGGGAGCTGTTTTTT; CDR3: CATSSYGAIGELFF
size: few; V: TRBV6-2/TRBV6-3; D: NA; J: TRBJ2-1; DNA: TGTGCCAGCAGAGAGGACAGCTCCGTGACGGGGTACAATGAGCAGTTCTTC; CDR3: CASREDSSVTGYNEQFF
size: NA; V: TRBV7-3; D: NA; J: TRBJ2-1; DNA: TGTGCCAGCAGCTTATCGGGGGATGGGGAGCAGTTCTTC; CDR3: CASSLSGDGEQFF
size: many; V: TRBV27; D: NA; J: TRBJ1-2; DNA: TGTGCCAGCAGTTTTTCCCGACAAAGCCCCTATGGCTACACCTTC; CDR3: CASSFSRQSPYGYTF
size: few; V: TRBV6-9; D: NA; J: TRBJ1-5; DNA: TGTGCCAGCAGTTACCTTCCTCCCCGGGAAGGAAATCAGCCCCAGCATTTT; CDR3: CASSYLPPREGNQPQHF
size: few; V: TRBV25-1; D: TRBD1; J: TRBJ1-4; DNA: TGTGCCAGCAGTACATCACAGGGGGCGAGTGAAAAACTGTTTTTT; CDR3: CASSTSQGASEKLFF
size: NA; V: TRBV20-1; D: TRBD1; J: TRBJ2-7; DNA: TGCAGTGCTCCCGAGAAGGGGGCCATCCCTTCCTACGAGCAGTACTTC; CDR3: CSAPEKGAIPSYEQYF
size: few; V: TRBV29-1; D: NA; J: TRBJ1-2; DNA: TGCAGCGTTGAAGATGGAGAGACACTCTATGGCTACACCTTC; CDR3: CSVEDGETLYGYTF
size: NA; V: TRBV7-9; D: TRBD1; J: TRBJ1-4; DNA: TGTGCCAGCAGCCCAGGGACAGGGGGAACTGAAAAACTGGTTTTT; CDR3: CASSPGTGGTEKLVF
size: many; V: TRBV28; D: TRBD1; J: TRBJ2-7; DNA: TGTGCCAGCAAAGGACAGGGGGCTTACGAGCAGTACTTC; CDR3: CASKGQGAYEQYF
size: NA; V: TRBV6-2/TRBV6-3; D: NA; J: TRBJ1-4; DNA: TGTGCCAGCAGCGCAGAGGCAACTAGTGAAAAACTGTTTTTT; CDR3: CASSAEATSEKLFF
size: NA; V: TRBV3-1; D: NA; J: TRBJ2-2; DNA: TGTGCCAGCAGTGCTGCTGTGGGCACCGGGGAGCTGTTTTTT; CDR3: CASSAAVGTGELFF
size: few; V: TRBV6-2/TRBV6-3; D: TRBD2; J: TRBJ2-4; DNA: TGTGCCAGCAGTCGGGGGGGGGGAGCCAAAAACATTCAGTACTTC; CDR3: CASSRGGGAKNIQYF
size: many; V: TRBV20-1; D: TRBD1; J: TRBJ1-4; DNA: TGCAGTGCTAGAGACGAAACGGGACAGGTTTTT; CDR3: CSARDETGQVF
size: many; V: TRBV2; D: NA; J: TRBJ2-5; DNA: TGTGCCAGCAGTGTTCGTCTGGGGGGAGAGACCCAGTACTTC; CDR3: CASSVRLGGETQYF
size: NA; V: TRBV7-9; D: NA; J: TRBJ2-7; DNA: TGTGCCAGCAGCTTAGGGTATGGGGACATCGAGATTTACGAGCAGTACTTC; CDR3: CASSLGYGDIEIYEQYF
size: many; V: TRBV20-1; D: NA; J: TRBJ2-7; DNA: TGCAGTGCTAGAGACGGCAGGATGGACTACAAGCAGTACTTC; CDR3: CSARDGRMDYKQYF
size: many; V: TRBV2; D: NA; J: TRBJ2-1; DNA: TGTGCCACCTCACAGGCGGTTGAGCAGTTCTTC; CDR3: CATSQAVEQFF
size: NA; V: TRBV5-6; D: NA; J: TRBJ2-7; DNA: TGTGCCAGCAGCTTGGTTCGGACTTACGAGCAGTACTTC; CDR3: CASSLVRTYEQYF
size: NA; V: TRBV30; D: TRBD1; J: TRBJ2-1; DNA: TGTGCCTGGACCTTCGACAGGGGTACGAAGCAGTTCTTC; CDR3: CAWTFDRGTKQFF
size: NA; V: TRBV7-9; D: NA; J: TRBJ2-7; DNA: TGTGCCAGCAGCAACCCACCCCACGAGCAGTACTTC; CDR3: CASSNPPHEQYF
size: many; V: TRBV15; D: NA; J: TRBJ1-2; DNA: TGTGCCACCAGCATACCCGGGTCCTCGCATGGCTACACCTTC; CDR3: CATSIPGSSHGYTF
size: few; V: TRBV2; D: TRBD2; J: TRBJ2-1; DNA: TGTGCCAGCAGCCGGACTAGAGACAATGAGCAGTTCTTC; CDR3: CASSRTRDNEQFF
size: NA; V: TRBV28; D: TRBD2; J: TRBJ2-2; DNA: TGTGCCAGCAGTTTGGGGTTCGGGAGGGCAGGCACCGGGGAGCTGTTTTTT; CDR3: CASSLGFGRAGTGELFF
size: NA; V: TRBV7-2; D: NA; J: TRBJ1-2; DNA: TGTGCCAGCAGCTTAGCTCTAATGGGGCGGGGGACTAACTATGGCTACACCTTC; CDR3: CASSLALMGRGTNYGYTF
size: many; V: TRBV24-1; D: TRBD2; J: TRBJ2-7; DNA: TGTGCCACCAGTGAGGGGACTAGCGGTCACAGCTCCTACGAACAGTACTTC; CDR3: CATSEGTSGHSSYEQYF
size: NA; V: TRBV10-3; D: NA; J: TRBJ2-2; DNA: TGTGCCAGCCAAGGACAGACGAACACCGGGGAGCTGTTTTTT; CDR3: CASQGQTNTGELFF
size: NA; V: TRBV4-3; D: TRBD1; J: TRBJ1-5; DNA: TGCGCCAGCAGCCAAGCGACAGGGCCCAATCAGCCCCAGCATTTT; CDR3: CASSQATGPNQPQHF
size: many; V: TRBV28; D: NA; J: TRBJ2-5; DNA: TGTGCCAGCAGCTCCCCCGATTGGTTAGAGACCCAGTACTTC; CDR3: CASSSPDWLETQYF
size: few; V: TRBV30; D: NA; J: TRBJ1-2; DNA: TGTGCCTGGTCGAGACGGGACACAACTAACTATGGCTACACCTTC; CDR3: CAWSRRDTTNYGYTF
size: NA; V: TRBV20-1; D: NA; J: TRBJ1-2; DNA: TGCAGTGCTCCTTCCTTAAGCGGCTACACCTTC; CDR3: CSAPSLSGYTF
size: NA; V: TRBV20-1; D: TRBD1; J: TRBJ1-4; DNA: TGCAGTGCTAGGGGACCAGGGGGCGTCTTCGAAAAACTGTTTTTT; CDR3: CSARGPGGVFEKLFF
size: many; V: TRBV28; D: NA; J: TRBJ1-2; DNA: TGTGCCAGCAGCGGGGGCAGGGATGGCTACACCTTC; CDR3: CASSGGRDGYTF
size: NA; V: TRBV5-8; D: NA; J: TRBJ2-7; DNA: TGTGCCAGCAGCTTGGGGGCCCAGCAGTACTTC; CDR3: CASSLGAQQYF
size: NA; V: TRBV7-2; D: NA; J: TRBJ1-2; DNA: TGTGCCAGCAGGTCCGGGAGACCCGATGGCTACACCTTC; CDR3: CASRSGRPDGYTF
size: many; V: TRBV7-2; D: TRBD1; J: TRBJ2-7; DNA: TGTGCCAGCAGCTTATCATGGGACAGTCCCTACGAGCAGTACTTC; CDR3: CASSLSWDSPYEQYF
size: NA; V: TRBV4-1; D: TRBD1; J: TRBJ1-2; DNA: TGCGCCAGCAGCCAATCCGCCCCAGGGGGCGGTGGCTACACCTTC; CDR3: CASSQSAPGGGGYTF
size: many; V: TRBV27; D: NA; J: TRBJ2-5; DNA: TGTGCCAGCGCCGGGTCAAAAGGGGAGACCCAGTACTTC; CDR3: CASAGSKGETQYF
size: NA; V: TRBV6-2/TRBV6-3; D: TRBD1; J: TRBJ1-4; DNA: TGTGCCAGCAGTGGCACAGGGGGCACTAATGAAAAACTGTTTTTT; CDR3: CASSGTGGTNEKLFF
size: NA; V: TRBV5-5; D: NA; J: TRBJ2-2; DNA: TGTGCCAGCAGCCCGGCCCTAACGAACACCGGGGAGCTGTTTTTT; CDR3: CASSPALTNTGELFF
size: few; V: TRBV2; D: NA; J: TRBJ2-3; DNA: TGTGCCAGCAGCCCTTCGACTAGCACAGATACGCAGTATTTT; CDR3: CASSPSTSTDTQYF
size: many; V: TRBV28; D: TRBD1; J: TRBJ1-6; DNA: TGTGCCAGCAGTTTATTGGCTGATGACAGGGCTTGGGATTCACCCCTCCACTTT; CDR3: CASSLLADDRAWDSPLHF
size: NA; V: TRBV6-1; D: TRBD1; J: TRBJ2-2; DNA: TGTGCCAGCAGACCAGGGACAGGTCTCACCGGGGAGCTGCTTTTT; CDR3: CASRPGTGLTGELLF
size: NA; V: TRBV14; D: TRBD1; J: TRBJ1-5; DNA: TGTGCCAGCAGCCAAGGGAACAGGGGAAATCAGCCCCAGCATTTT; CDR3: CASSQGNRGNQPQHF
size: NA; V: TRBV11-2; D: TRBD2; J: TRBJ2-7; DNA: TGTGCCAGCAGCTCCCACGGGGGGGAGACCTACGAGCAGTACTTC; CDR3: CASSSHGGETYEQYF
size: many; V: TRBV30; D: TRBD1; J: TRBJ1-4; DNA: TGTGCCTGGAGTGTACAGGGGAATGAAAAACTGTTTTTT; CDR3: CAWSVQGNEKLFF
size: NA; V: TRBV7-9; D: NA; J: TRBJ2-1; DNA: TGTGCCAGCAGCCCCCGGACAGCCAGCTCCTACAATGAGCAGTTCTTC; CDR3: CASSPRTASSYNEQFF
size: NA; V: TRBV10-3; D: TRBD2; J: TRBJ2-5; DNA: TGTGCCATCAGTGTCGGGAGGGAAGAGACCCAGTACTTC; CDR3: CAISVGREETQYF
size: many; V: TRBV7-8; D: NA; J: TRBJ2-7; DNA: TGTGCCAGCAGCCGAGGGGCCTACGAGCAGTACTTC; CDR3: CASSRGAYEQYF
size: many; V: TRBV20-1; D: NA; J: TRBJ2-2; DNA: TGCAGTGCCAGGAAAGGCGGGAACACCGGGGAGCTGTTTTTT; CDR3: CSARKGGNTGELFF
size: few; V: TRBV4-2; D: NA; J: TRBJ1-1; DNA: TGTGCCAGCAGCCAAGATACCGACACTGAAGCTTTCTTT; CDR3: CASSQDTDTEAFF